The clone carrying this T cell receptor (beta chain) was counted between two and nine times. V was trimmed by 2 bases and J by 5 bases, leaving 18 bases between them. The CDR3 has 16 residues. Per germline, CDR1 MNHEY and CDR2 SMNVEV (reference sequence). This specimen belongs to a study of sequential checkpoint blockade in melanoma. The overall study: Patients were randomized 1:1 to nivolumab-then-ipilimumab or ipilimumab-then-nivolumab first-line. After both sequences, patients received maintenance nivolumab.

Sequenced by immunoSEQ multiplex PCR; TCRdb stores in-frame clones only, minus some. Seen here are 15,000 to 20,000 clones, 72% observed once, and the top ten hold roughly a fifth. This sample's treatment: randomized to nivolumab then ipilimumab (arm A) or the reverse (arm B). DNA-damaging chemotherapy had not been given to any patient beforehand. Live CD3+CD8+ CD19− CD56− cells were sorted from PBMCs. The starting material was CD8+ T cells sorted from blood (inferred from file names), obtained from a patient given nivolumab and ipilimumab in sequence. The sequence was collected from a human donor with melanoma. The chain recombines TRBV27 with TRBJ1-2; D is ambiguous. The CDR3 reads CASSLIDPESVYGYTF. For the CDR3, the DNA is TGTGCCAGCAGTTTAATTGACCCGGAGAGTGTTTATGGCTACACCTTC.